The TCR beta chain described here comes from a study of radiotherapy plus CTLA-4 blockade in lung cancer (dated by TCRdb to the late 2010s). Concerning the study at large: Objective responses were observed in 15% to 20% of enrolled patients, and disease control was achieved in around 28%.

Library construction relied on the immunoSEQ multiplex PCR assay. TCRdb provides this immuneACCESS table in a form limited to in-frame rearrangements. Some clones are lacking; in checked studies, under half of them reflect an unresolved V gene, and why the rest are absent is not known. This sample gives some 74,000 clones in total; about 80% of them show up just once. In total, the top ten clones hold more than 7% of the sample. The study tested focal radiation therapy combined with CTLA-4 blockade (ipilimumab) in patients with chemo-refractory metastatic non-small-cell lung cancer. Beyond this particular receptor, the publication reports: Early dynamic changes in blood T cell clones, together with increased serum interferon-beta after radiation, were reported as the strongest predictors of response. TCR clones derived from tumors expanded in peripheral blood after treatment with radiotherapy and ipilimumab.

Its CDR3 holds 16 amino acids, cysteine through phenylalanine. The sequence is cut down to CDR3 DNA, 48 bases in frame from base 1. At the junction V is shortened by 4 bases and J by 0 bases, with 14 bases in between. The germline V gene sets CDR1 to SGHDT and CDR2 to YYEEEE. In regard to this clone: This clone's antigen is unknown. Qualities for individual bases were not recorded, and no much larger clone is one base off.

The starting material was peripheral blood, obtained from a patient treated with radiotherapy plus ipilimumab. The receptor was derived from a human donor with non-small cell lung cancer who had a complete response to radiotherapy plus ipilimumab. The rearrangement combines TRBV5-6 with TRBJ1-3, with the D gene call left open. The DNA reads as follows: TGTGCCAGCAGCGGCGGCCGAAGCTCCTCTGGAAACACCATATATTTT. Its coded protein is CASSGGRSSSGNTIYF. The CDR3 plus the reference TRBV5-6 and TRBJ1-3 genes for the other parts give the full variable domain: DAGVTQSPTHLIKTRGQQVTLRCSPKSGHDTVSWYQQALGQGPQFIFQYYEEEERQRGNFPDRFSGHQFPNYSSELNVNALLLGDSALYLCASSGGRSSSGNTIYFGEGSWLTVV.